This T cell receptor beta chain was sequenced during a study of CD8 T cells in ankylosing spondylitis. The CDR3 sequence is 16 residues long. V shed 6 bases, J shed 0 bases, and the junction held 5 bases outside the gene matches. The germline V gene has CDR1 SGHAT and CDR2 FQNNGV. Study findings and constraints: A TCR beta motif made of several highly homologous variants seemed typical of ankylosing spondylitis blood. Reportedly, significant enrichment of disease-linked clones occurred in matched ankylosing spondylitis synovial fluid.

The sample holds many counts of this clonotype. Its antigen is still unknown. TCRdb reanalysed the 5' RACE reads using MiXCR and keeps one entry per CDR3 protein. The sample carries 100,000 to 150,000 distinct CDR3 sequences, 7% recorded once. Input material: blood, either unsorted or a sorted T cell fraction (not recorded which). The sequence came from a male donor with ankylosing spondylitis or in good health (not recorded which). The gene calls are TRBV11-2 and TRBJ2-2; 9 nucleotides align to TRBD1. CDR3 loop: CASRPGTGSNTGELFF. DNA of the CDR3: TGTGCCAGCAGACCCGGGACAGGGTCGAACACCGGGGAGCTGTTTTTT.